The rows below give T cell receptor beta chains drawn from one sample of a study of regulatory T cells in long-lasting Graves disease. TCRdb redid the calling of the reads with MiXCR, one entry per CDR3 protein. This table has about 1,000 distinct CDR3 sequences, approximately 58% appearing once. Material: peripheral blood mononuclear cells (PBMCs), obtained with antithyroid drug treatment, in newly diagnosed or persistent Graves disease (not recorded which). These receptors all stem from a female donor with Graves disease. The CDR3 runs from the conserved cysteine through the conserved F or W. D genes are given only for firm matches. Only part of the rows carry a size: once, few, many, or a class if the clone is expanded.

TRBJ1-5 . . TRBV5-4 13 CASSLGAQQPQHF TGTGCCAGCAGCTTGGGGGCGCAACAGCCCCAGCATTTT
TRBJ2-4 TRBD1 . TRBV29-1 12 CSAGTGQDIQYF TGCAGCGCAGGGACAGGTCAAGACATTCAGTACTTC
TRBJ2-6 . . TRBV20-1 14 CSAFRGSGANVLTF TGCAGTGCATTTAGGGGCTCTGGGGCCAACGTCCTGACTTTC
TRBJ2-1 TRBD2 . TRBV5-1 15 CASWGGRGSYNEQFF TGCGCCAGCTGGGGGGGGAGAGGTTCCTACAATGAGCAGTTCTTC
TRBJ2-7 . . TRBV7-2 13 CASSRALNREQYF TGTGCCAGCAGTCGCGCCCTTAATCGGGAGCAGTACTTC
TRBJ2-2 . . TRBV5-1 15 CASSLTGPGTGELFF TGCGCCAGCAGCTTAACGGGCCCAGGGACCGGGGAGCTGTTTTTT
TRBJ1-6 . . TRBV5-1 14 CASSFGKGDSPLHF TGCGCCAGCAGCTTCGGGAAAGGGGATTCACCCCTCCACTTT
TRBJ2-7 TRBD2 . TRBV29-1 14 CSVSLLAGDYEQYF TGCAGCGTTTCATTGTTAGCGGGAGACTACGAGCAGTACTTC
TRBJ2-3 . . TRBV28 13 CASSWGTTDTQYF TGTGCCAGCAGTTGGGGCACCACAGATACGCAGTATTTT
TRBJ1-2 . . TRBV5-1 13 CASRAGFDYGYTF TGCGCCAGCAGAGCTGGGTTCGACTATGGCTACACCTTC
TRBJ1-1 . . TRBV29-1 14 CSVEVRVPNTEAFF TGCAGCGTTGAAGTCAGGGTTCCGAACACTGAAGCTTTCTTT
TRBJ2-3 . . TRBV4-2 11 CASTATDTQYF TGTGCCAGCACCGCTACAGATACGCAGTATTTT
TRBJ2-7 . . TRBV7-3 13 CASSLVSGAEQYF TGTGCCAGCAGCTTAGTATCAGGGGCCGAGCAGTACTTC
TRBJ1-1 . . TRBV7-9 11 CASSLGDEAFF TGTGCCAGCAGCTTAGGGGATGAAGCTTTCTTT
TRBJ2-1 . . TRBV27 14 CASSLNPTAFSQFF TGTGCCAGCAGTTTAAATCCGACAGCCTTCTCTCAGTTCTTC
TRBJ2-1 TRBD1 few TRBV28 15 CASSVTGVSYNEQFF TGTGCCAGCAGCGTGACAGGGGTTTCCTACAATGAGCAGTTCTTC
TRBJ1-2 . . TRBV20-1 12 CSAPGDNYGYTF TGCAGTGCCCCGGGAGATAACTATGGCTACACCTTC
TRBJ2-1 TRBD2 . TRBV20-1 17 CSARPSGAHSSYNEQFF TGCAGTGCTAGACCTAGCGGGGCGCATTCCTCCTACAATGAGCAGTTCTTC
TRBJ1-6 . . TRBV3-1 13 CASSQGRNSPLHF TGTGCCAGCAGCCAAGGGCGGAATTCACCCCTCCACTTT
TRBJ2-3 TRBD1 . TRBV5-5 14 CASSRDRSTDTQYF TGTGCCAGCAGTAGGGACAGGAGCACAGATACGCAGTATTTT
TRBJ2-7 . . TRBV7-2 14 CASSLDSVDYEQYF TGTGCCAGCAGCTTAGATTCAGTTGACTACGAGCAGTACTTC
TRBJ2-1 . . TRBV30 11 CAWNRVGEQFF TGTGCCTGGAATCGGGTAGGAGAGCAGTTCTTC
TRBJ2-1 . . TRBV2 13 CASSPSSYNEQFF TGTGCCAGCAGCCCGAGCTCCTACAATGAGCAGTTCTTC
TRBJ2-2 . . TRBV19 11 CASTRVGELFF TGTGCCAGTACGAGGGTCGGGGAGCTGTTTTTT
TRBJ1-1 . . TRBV20-1 13 CSARKRGNTEAFF TGCAGTGCGAGGAAACGGGGGAACACTGAAGCTTTCTTT
TRBJ1-2 TRBD1 . TRBV30 13 CACSPGTDYGYTF TGTGCCTGTTCCCCAGGGACAGACTATGGCTACACCTTC
TRBJ2-5 . . TRBV29-1 10 CSVEWETQYF TGCAGCGTTGAATGGGAGACCCAGTACTTC
TRBJ2-3 . . TRBV19 14 CASSISSVTDTQYF TGTGCCAGTAGTATTTCTAGCGTTACAGATACGCAGTATTTT
TRBJ2-2 . . TRBV5-1 15 CASSLETRFTGELFF TGCGCCAGCAGCTTGGAAACTCGATTCACCGGGGAGCTGTTTTTT
TRBJ2-3 TRBD2 few TRBV2 16 CASTNTGLAGSDTQYF TGTGCCAGCACCAACACGGGACTAGCGGGATCAGATACGCAGTATTTT
TRBJ2-1 TRBD1 . TRBV13 16 CASSSNRDRVFNEQFF TGTGCCAGCAGCTCAAACCGGGACAGGGTTTTTAATGAGCAGTTCTTC
TRBJ2-2 TRBD1 . TRBV28 15 CASSPTGDGTGELFF TGTGCCAGCAGTCCGACAGGGGACGGCACCGGGGAGCTGTTTTTT
TRBJ2-7 . . TRBV5-8 12 CASRRGPYEQYF TGTGCCAGCAGGCGCGGTCCCTACGAGCAGTACTTC
TRBJ2-3 TRBD2 . TRBV3-1 16 CASSQGLAAYTDTQYF TGTGCCAGCAGCCAAGGACTAGCGGCCTACACAGATACGCAGTATTTT
TRBJ2-6 . . TRBV28 15 CASRYTSSGANVLTF TGTGCCAGCAGGTACACCAGCTCTGGGGCCAACGTCCTGACTTTC
TRBJ2-7 . . TRBV7-2 14 CASSLEFSGYEQYF TGTGCCAGCAGCTTAGAATTTTCGGGGTACGAGCAGTACTTC
TRBJ2-1 . . TRBV20-1 13 CSAREAGNNEQFF TGCAGTGCTAGAGAAGCGGGCAACAATGAGCAGTTCTTC
TRBJ2-3 . . TRBV18 13 CASSPPGTDTQYF TGTGCCAGCTCACCACCTGGGACAGATACGCAGTATTTT
TRBJ2-7 TRBD1 once TRBV3-1 16 CASSQPGQGTKDEQYF TGTGCCAGCAGCCAACCGGGACAGGGGACGAAGGACGAGCAGTACTTC
TRBJ2-2 TRBD2 few TRBV11-2 16 CASSLGPSGNTGELFF TGTGCCAGCAGCTTAGGCCCTAGCGGAAACACCGGGGAGCTGTTTTTT
TRBJ2-7 . few TRBV4-2 13 CASSQDLYYEQYF TGTGCCAGCAGCCAAGATCTTTACTACGAGCAGTACTTC
TRBJ1-1 . . TRBV28 12 CASRYGRAEAFF TGTGCCAGCAGGTATGGGCGGGCTGAAGCTTTCTTT
TRBJ2-3 . . TRBV7-2 14 CASSSRTATDTQYF TGTGCCAGCAGCAGCAGGACTGCCACAGATACGCAGTATTTT
TRBJ1-2 . . TRBV11-2 13 CASSREANYGYTF TGTGCCAGCAGCCGTGAAGCAAACTATGGCTACACCTTC
TRBJ2-3 . few TRBV9 15 CASSVRKDPGDTQYF TGTGCCAGCAGCGTAAGGAAGGACCCTGGAGATACGCAGTATTTT
TRBJ2-1 TRBD1 few TRBV7-9 14 CASSFYDRGGEQFF TGTGCCAGCAGCTTTTATGACAGGGGAGGTGAGCAGTTCTTC
TRBJ1-2 . . TRBV2 13 CASSQVTTPGYTF TGTGCCAGCAGTCAGGTCACCACTCCGGGCTACACCTTC
TRBJ2-1 . . TRBV28 14 CASSPYLLQGGQFF TGTGCCAGCAGCCCCTATCTCCTACAGGGAGGACAGTTCTTC
TRBJ1-1 . . TRBV18 14 CASSPPSADTEAFF TGTGCCAGCTCACCACCGTCAGCGGACACTGAAGCTTTCTTT
TRBJ1-5 . . TRBV28 14 CASSRGLSNQPQHF TGTGCCAGCAGCCGGGGCCTTAGCAATCAGCCCCAGCATTTT
TRBJ1-1 TRBD1 . TRBV19 14 CASRTWDRDTEAFF TGTGCCAGTAGGACCTGGGACAGGGACACTGAAGCTTTCTTT
TRBJ1-2 . few TRBV7-2 13 CASSPGIGYGYTF TGTGCCAGCAGCCCGGGGATCGGGTATGGCTACACCTTC
TRBJ2-1 TRBD2 . TRBV11-2 17 CASSIEGLAVSYNEQFF TGTGCCAGCAGTATAGAGGGACTAGCGGTCTCCTACAATGAGCAGTTCTTC
TRBJ1-5 . . TRBV7-9 11 CASWDPQPQHF TGTGCCAGCTGGGATCCGCAGCCCCAGCATTTT
TRBJ1-6 . . TRBV3-1 13 CASSQDLPSPLHF TGTGCCAGCAGCCAAGATCTGCCCTCACCCCTCCACTTT
TRBJ1-5 . . TRBV20-1 14 CSASPPTGNQPQHF TGCAGTGCTAGTCCCCCAACGGGCAATCAGCCCCAGCATTTT
TRBJ1-5 . . TRBV30 14 CAWSTSLGNQPQHF TGTGCCTGGAGTACGTCGCTGGGGAATCAGCCCCAGCATTTT